This TCR beta chain was captured in a study of T cell clusters in autoimmune cytopenias. Overall study results and limits: Clustering suggested that physiological T cell clusters were missing in primary autoimmune cytopenia patients. TRB repertoire shifts in secondary cytopenia and chronic lymphocytic leukemia mostly reflected lymphoma, not autoimmunity. No cluster-lack signature appeared between secondary cytopenia and chronic lymphocytic leukemia patients, apparently due to lymphoma masking. Active autoimmune hepatitis patients had roughly 2.7-fold fewer exclusive TRB clusters than healthy donors.

Of note for this clonotype: Its antigen is not known.

The CDR3 has 15 residues. CDR1 and CDR2 from the germline V gene are PRHDT and FYEKMQ (reference sequence). One tube held mixed TRB-A and TRB-B primer pools for touch-down PCR. TCRdb re-called the multiplex PCR reads and shows each CDR3 protein once, DNA omitted. The listing contains 5,500 to 8,000 distinct CDR3 sequences. TRB was amplified from roughly 250 ng of peripheral blood genomic DNA per sample. This rearrangement joins TRBV13 to TRBJ1-3; TCRdb designates TRBD1, a call that cannot be tested without DNA. The sequenced sample consisted of peripheral blood. The clonotype comes from a human donor with an autoimmune cytopenia or autoimmune hepatitis (not recorded which). The CDR3 is CASSLVSGTGNTIYF.